This entry lists 17 T cell receptor beta chains sequenced from one sample in a study of blood T cell repertoires in COVID-19 (TCRdb year 2020). The library relied on the immunoSEQ multiplex PCR assay. TCRdb took this table from immuneACCESS and kept in-frame rearrangements with V and J called. Such tables lack part of the clones; where checked against another copy, unresolved V genes explain under half of the gap, and the rest is unexplained. The sample table lists approximately 300,000 clones, roughly 87% of them with a count of one. The top ten clones comprise 1% of the sample. Sequenced input: peripheral blood. These receptors were obtained from a man aged 45-60 years with active or convalescent COVID-19.

This chain joins TRBV7-3 and TRBJ1-6; tentative D call: TRBD1 (6 bases). The CDR3 has 15 residues. Germline V gives CDR1 SGHTA, CDR2 FQGTGA. Trimming stripped 5 bases from V and 8 bases from J, with 16 bases between. In nucleotides, the CDR3 is TGTGCCAGCAGCCCAGGGGCAGGGAGGGATTCACCCCTCCACTTT. Protein sequence: CASSPGAGRDSPLHF.

V is TRBV4-1 and J is TRBJ1-6; 9 nucleotides align to TRBD1. Germline V gene sequence: CDR1 MGHRA, CDR2 YSYEKL. J lost 8 bases, V lost 4 bases, and 6 bases had no gene match. The CDR3 runs 15 residues. The CDR3 reads CASSPFGTGYSPLHF. DNA of the CDR3: TGCGCCAGCAGCCCCTTCGGGACAGGGTATTCACCCCTCCACTTT.

This chain uses TRBV27 with TRBJ2-2; maybe TRBD2 (6 bases). Germline CDR1 is MNHEY and CDR2 is SMNVEV (reference sequence). V was pared by 6 bases and J by 4 bases, with 18 bases between. This CDR3 contains 16 residues. DNA of the CDR3: TGTGCCAGCAGCCTTGAGCCGGGGGTGGGCACCGGGGAGCTGTTTTTT. Translation gives CASSLEPGVGTGELFF.

This chain connects TRBV29-1 to TRBJ2-1; 13 nucleotides match TRBD2. V was pared by 0 bases and J by 2 bases, with 10 bases of the junction left unmatched. The CDR3 covers 19 residues. Germline V gene data show CDR1 as SQVTM and CDR2 as ANQGSEA. The CDR3 is CSVEETGLAGQGTYNEQFF. The CDR3 DNA is TGCAGCGTTGAAGAGACGGGACTAGCGGGACAGGGGACCTACAATGAGCAGTTCTTC.

This sequence joins TRBV5-6 and TRBJ2-4; TRBD1 is a possible D gene (6 bases). The CDR3 covers 16 residues. Germline CDR1 reads SGHDT; CDR2 reads YYEEEE. With 6 bases removed from V and 0 bases from J, the gap between germline ends came to 16 bases. This CDR3 reads CASTLGAASAKNIQYF. The CDR3 DNA reads TGTGCCAGCACCCTGGGGGCGGCCTCAGCCAAAAACATTCAGTACTTC.

J is TRBJ2-1 and V is TRBV10-3; perhaps TRBD1 as D (6 bases). The V and J ends lost 7 bases and 1 base respectively, with 11 bases between them. The CDR3 consists of 14 residues. Germline V gene data show CDR1 as ENHRY and CDR2 as SYGVKD. For the CDR3, the DNA is TGTGCCATCACCGGGGACACTTCCTACAATGAGCAGTTCTTC. Translating it yields CAITGDTSYNEQFF.

The gene calls are TRBV24-1 and TRBJ2-5; tentatively, D is TRBD1 (8 bases). CDR1 is KGHDR and CDR2 is SFDVKD in the germline V gene. V was trimmed by 5 bases and J by 5 bases, leaving 17 bases between them. CDR3 size: 15 residues. For the CDR3, the DNA is TGTGCCACCAGTGCTCTACAGGGGGGGACGGAGACCCAGTACTTC. It translates to CATSALQGGTETQYF.

V is TRBV15 and J is TRBJ2-1; 12 nucleotides match TRBD2. This CDR3 is built from 18 residues. Germline V gene lookup returns CDR1 LNHNV and CDR2 YYDKDF (reference sequence). The junction had 10 bases not matched to a gene; V was cut back by 2 bases and J by 5 bases. This chain's CDR3 is CATSRILETSGRHNEQFF. Here the CDR3 DNA reads TGTGCCACCAGCAGAATTTTGGAGACTAGCGGGAGACACAATGAGCAGTTCTTC.

The chain recombines TRBV7-3 with TRBJ2-2; 8 nucleotides agree with TRBD1. CDR1 and CDR2 from the germline V gene are SGHTA and FQGTGA. V shed 5 bases, J shed 1 base, and the junction held 12 bases outside the gene matches. This CDR3 has 18 residues. The CDR3 DNA follows: TGTGCCAGCAGCCCGAAGAGGGGACAGGATTTGAACACCGGGGAGCTGTTTTTT. Its protein product is CASSPKRGQDLNTGELFF.

The CDR3 protein is CATSDRQGGQETQYF. The CDR3 nucleotides are TGTGCCACCAGTGATCGGCAGGGAGGGCAAGAGACCCAGTACTTC. The chain joins TRBV24-1 to TRBJ2-5; 7 bases agree with TRBD2. In germline, CDR1 is KGHDR, CDR2 SFDVKD. Trimming cost V 3 bases and J 2 bases; bases outside gene matches: 5. This CDR3 is 15 amino acids long.

The V gene is TRBV5-1, the J gene TRBJ2-5; 8 bases fit TRBD2. J lost 3 bases, V lost 6 bases, and 10 bases had no gene match. The CDR3 has 15 amino acids. From germline, CDR1 is SGHRS and CDR2 YFSETQ. CDR3 amino acids: CASTSSGGGEETQYF. CDR3 in DNA: TGCGCCAGCACCTCATCGGGAGGGGGGGAAGAGACCCAGTACTTC.

The genes are TRBV15 and TRBJ2-5; TRBD1 aligns across 9 bases. The length of the CDR3 is 17 residues. The germline gives CDR1 LNHNV, CDR2 YYDKDF (reference sequence). With V trimmed by 2 bases and J by 1 base, 8 bases remained unmatched. Here the CDR3 reads CATSRPGQGRTQETQYF. The CDR3 DNA reads TGTGCCACCAGCAGACCCGGACAGGGGCGGACCCAAGAGACCCAGTACTTC. The variable domain in full, with the rest retrieved from reference TRBV15 and TRBJ2-5, is DAMVIQNPRYQVTQFGKPVTLSCSQTLNHNVMYWYQQKSSQAPKLLFHYYDKDFNNEADTPDNFQSRRPNTSFCFLDIRSPGLGDTAMYLCATSRPGQGRTQETQYFGPGTRLLVL.

The chain employs TRBV29-1 and TRBJ2-5, with TRBD2 identical over 7 bases. In germline, CDR1 is SQVTM, CDR2 ANQGSEA. The CDR3 runs 14 residues. The trim removed 2 bases at V and 2 bases at J, leaving 5 bases unmatched. The CDR3 is CSVEMGGSQETQYF. CDR3 DNA: TGCAGCGTTGAAATGGGAGGGTCTCAAGAGACCCAGTACTTC.

The J gene is TRBJ2-5, the V gene TRBV4-3, with 8 bases aligning to TRBD1. Germline CDR1 and CDR2: LGHNA and YSLEER. Losses at the gene ends were 4 bases for V and 4 bases for J; bases not matched to a gene: 11. CDR3 length: 16 amino acids. Here the CDR3 reads CASSPRGQGSRETQYF. The CDR3 DNA sequence: TGCGCCAGCAGCCCCCGCGGACAGGGATCGAGAGAGACCCAGTACTTC.

V and J are TRBV10-3 and TRBJ1-1; D is undetermined. Trimming removed 2 bases at V and 3 bases at J, with 10 bases between. This CDR3 is 14 amino acids long. The germline V gene encodes CDR1 ENHRY and CDR2 SYGVKD. The DNA of the CDR3 is TGTGCCATCAGTGAGAACCGGGTGGACACTGAAGCTTTCTTT. Translation gives CAISENRVDTEAFF.

This clone was seen once. The V and J genes are TRBV7-2 and TRBJ1-1; possibly TRBD1 for D (5 bases). The V gene's germline CDR1 is SGHTA and CDR2 FQGNSA. The CDR3 sequence is 12 residues long. V shed 5 bases and J shed 7 bases, with 11 bases lying between them. In DNA form, the CDR3 reads TGTGCCAGCAGCCCTCTGGGGCGTGAAGCTTTCTTT. Amino acid sequence: CASSPLGREAFF.

The gene calls are TRBV15 and TRBJ1-2; the D is unclear. Trimming took off 1 base at V and 5 bases at J, with 11 bases between the two ends. This CDR3 contains 14 residues. The germline V gene has CDR1 LNHNV and CDR2 YYDKDF (reference sequence). The CDR3 region has the DNA TGTGCCACCAGCAGAGGGGGAGGGATGTATGGCTACACCTTC. Translation gives CATSRGGGMYGYTF.